The 22 T cell receptor beta chains below come from one sample, sequenced in a study of blood T cell repertoires in COVID-19. TCRdb's copy holds only in-frame clones and misses some; the assay was immunoSEQ multiplex PCR. This sample yields more than 11,000 clones, of which roughly nine tenths are seen a single time; approximately 14% belongs to the top ten. Source material: peripheral blood. The receptors were gathered from a man between 50 and 59 years old with active COVID-19.

This sequence joins TRBV4-3 and TRBJ1-5; 7 bases align to TRBD1. Looked up from germline, CDR1 is LGHNA and CDR2 is YSLEER. The CDR3 consists of 15 residues. The V and J ends lost 1 base and 7 bases, in that order; junction bases with no gene match: 7. CDR3 in DNA: TGCGCCAGCAGCCAAGGGAGGGGGCCGGGGCAGCCCCAGCATTTT. Protein sequence: CASSQGRGPGQPQHF.

The chain links TRBV28 to TRBJ1-5, with TRBD1 matching over 7 bases. Per the germline V gene, CDR1 is MDHEN and CDR2 is SYDVKM. V gave up 5 bases and J gave up 2 bases; unmatched junction bases: 3. The CDR3 sequence is 14 residues long. The CDR3 sequence is CASSLRGGNQPQHF. In DNA, the CDR3 is TGTGCCAGCAGTCTCAGGGGGGGCAATCAGCCCCAGCATTTT.

This chain uses TRBV10-1 with TRBJ1-1, with D possibly TRBD1 on 5 matching bases. With 2 bases removed from V and 1 base from J, the gap between germline ends came to 11 bases. This CDR3 region has 15 residues. In germline, CDR1 is WNHNN, CDR2 SYGVQD (reference sequence). The CDR3 nucleotides are TGCGCCAGCAGTGAGCGGGGGACGGGGAACACTGAAGCTTTCTTT. Protein product: CASSERGTGNTEAFF.

This clone has a single count. J is TRBJ1-1 and V is TRBV28; no clear D. V lost 3 bases to trimming and J lost 1 base, with 24 bases between them. This CDR3 comprises 19 residues. The germline CDR1 and CDR2 sequences are MDHEN and SYDVKM. The CDR3 coding sequence is TGTGCCAGCAGTTTTACCCATCAAACCAACAGAGCCCGGAACACTGAAGCTTTCTTT. This sequence encodes CASSFTHQTNRARNTEAFF.

This chain links TRBV7-3 with TRBJ2-1; TRBD2 matches 14 bases. The CDR3 totals 15 residues. V was pared by 4 bases and J by 9 bases, with 5 bases of the junction left unmatched. Germline V gives CDR1 SGHTA, CDR2 FQGTGA. This chain's CDR3 is CASSSGTSGRGEQFF. For the CDR3, the DNA is TGTGCCAGCAGCTCCGGGACTAGCGGGAGAGGTGAGCAGTTCTTC.

V usage is TRBV11-3 and J usage is TRBJ1-1, with 8 bases aligning to TRBD1. Trimming at V came to 0 bases and at J to 4 bases, leaving 4 bases not matched to a gene. Germline assignment: CDR1 SGHNT and CDR2 YENEEA. The CDR3 runs 15 residues. The CDR3 sequence: CASSLETRGLTEAFF. In nucleotides, the CDR3 is TGTGCCAGCAGCTTAGAGACCAGGGGGCTCACTGAAGCTTTCTTT.

This chain connects TRBV10-3 to TRBJ2-7; 10 bases fit TRBD1. Per germline, CDR1 ENHRY and CDR2 SYGVKD. After removal of 4 bases from V and 4 bases from J, the junction contained 7 bases not matched to a gene. CDR3 length: 15 residues. CDR3 loop: CAISGGTGVNYEQYF. The CDR3 DNA is TGTGCCATCAGTGGGGGGACAGGGGTAAATTACGAGCAGTACTTC.

V is TRBV11-2 and J is TRBJ1-2, with D perhaps matching TRBD1 (6 bases). In germline, CDR1 is SGHAT, CDR2 FQNNGV. V lost 2 bases to trimming and J lost 7 bases, with 8 bases between them. CDR3 length: 12 residues. CDR3 in DNA: TGTGCCAGCAGCTTATTAGGGGGTGGCTACACCTTC. Protein: CASSLLGGGYTF.

The rearrangement links TRBV5-4 to TRBJ1-1, with D perhaps matching TRBD1 (6 bases). The germline V and J ends were trimmed by 4 bases and 6 bases, with 16 bases remaining between them. The CDR3 spans 14 residues. Germline loops: CDR1 SGHNT, CDR2 YYREEE (reference sequence). The CDR3 nucleotides read TGTGCCAGCAGCAGCGGACAGTTAGCCTCTGAAGCTTTCTTT. It yields the protein CASSSGQLASEAFF.

The V and J genes are TRBV7-2 and TRBJ1-5; D uncertain. Germline lookup yields CDR1 SGHTA and CDR2 FQGNSA. The CDR3 sequence is 15 residues long. Trimming left V 1 base short and J 4 bases short, with 11 bases between. The CDR3 reads CASSLELGPNQPQHF. The CDR3 DNA follows: TGTGCCAGCAGCTTAGAACTTGGTCCAAATCAGCCCCAGCATTTT.

The genes are TRBV28 and TRBJ1-6, with D hard to call. Germline CDR1 and CDR2: MDHEN and SYDVKM. CDR3 length: 14 amino acids. V was cut by 3 bases and J by 5 bases, with 8 bases left in between. The CDR3 DNA reads TGTGCCAGCAGTTTTTCGCCAGATAATTCACCCCTCCACTTT. It codes for CASSFSPDNSPLHF.

This sequence joins TRBV25-1 and TRBJ2-7, with 12 positions matching TRBD2. CDR1 is MGHDK and CDR2 is SYGVNS in the germline V gene. Trimming removed 4 bases from V and 3 bases from J; junction bases left unmatched: 4. The CDR3 is 15 residues long. CDR3 sequence (DNA): TGTGCCAGCAGTGGGGGACTAGCGGGTGGCTACGAGCAGTACTTC. This encodes CASSGGLAGGYEQYF.

The chain couples TRBV28 to TRBJ2-7, with 9 bases matching TRBD2. The CDR3 spans 14 residues. V was pared by 5 bases and J by 5 bases, with 7 bases of the junction left unmatched. Germline V lookup: CDR1 MDHEN, CDR2 SYDVKM. CDR3 in DNA: TGTGCCAGCAGTGCGGGGGGGTCTAGGGACGAGCAGTACTTC. This codes for CASSAGGSRDEQYF.

The chain employs TRBV5-4 and TRBJ2-7, with a possible D match to TRBD2 (5 bases). In germline, CDR1 is SGHNT, CDR2 YYREEE (reference sequence). V was pared by 0 bases and J by 4 bases, with 14 bases between. This CDR3 comprises 15 residues. The CDR3 DNA sequence: TGTGCCAGCAGCTTGGATAGTGGGAGTGGATACGAGCAGTACTTC. Translating gives CASSLDSGSGYEQYF.

The genes are TRBV11-1 and TRBJ1-1; 9 bases line up with TRBD1. Per germline, CDR1 SGHAT and CDR2 FQDESV (reference sequence). V shed 4 bases and J 4 bases; nucleotides not matched to a gene: 7. The CDR3 is 15 amino acids. CDR3 sequence reads: CASSSSGTGSTEAFF. DNA for the CDR3: TGTGCCAGCAGCTCGTCCGGGACAGGGTCCACTGAAGCTTTCTTT.

The V gene is TRBV20-1, the J gene TRBJ2-7, with 7 nucleotides matching TRBD2. The CDR3 loop spans 15 amino acids. J was trimmed by 0 bases and V by 3 bases; bases with no gene match: 8. The germline V gene encodes CDR1 DFQATT and CDR2 SNEGSKA (reference sequence). CDR3 in DNA: TGCAGTGCTAGTGCCGGCGGGAGTGTCTCCTACGAGCAGTACTTC. Protein sequence: CSASAGGSVSYEQYF.

This chain uses TRBV6-6 with TRBJ1-2; D is uncertain. Per the germline V gene, CDR1 is MNHNY and CDR2 is SVGAGI (reference sequence). This CDR3 is 14 amino acids long. Trimming removed 4 bases from V and 6 bases from J, with 15 bases in between. The CDR3 nucleotides are TGTGCCAGCAGTTCCCCCCAGGAGGAGAATGGCTACACCTTC. Encoded protein: CASSSPQEENGYTF.

The chain combines TRBV27 with TRBJ2-2; 7 nucleotides match TRBD1. Trimming took 1 base from V and 1 from J; bases not matched to a gene: 3. The CDR3 extends over 16 amino acids. Germline CDR1 MNHEY, CDR2 SMNVEV (reference sequence). The CDR3 is CASSLLAGGNTGELFF. The CDR3 nucleotides are TGTGCCAGCAGTTTATTGGCAGGGGGGAACACCGGGGAGCTGTTTTTT.

This chain joins TRBV18 and TRBJ2-1, with TRBD1 identical over 8 bases. Germline CDR1 is KGHSH and CDR2 is LQKENI. V dropped 2 bases and J dropped 3; count of bases not matched to a gene: 3. This CDR3 has 15 residues. The CDR3 region is CASSPGTGYYNEQFF. CDR3 nucleotide sequence: TGTGCCAGCTCACCAGGGACAGGTTACTACAATGAGCAGTTCTTC.

The rearrangement links TRBV4-2 to TRBJ1-2, with 7 bases aligning to TRBD1. The V and J ends lost 4 bases and 1 base, in that order; junction bases with no gene match: 18. The germline V gene encodes CDR1 LGHNA and CDR2 YNFKEQ. The CDR3 totals 19 residues. CDR3 sequence (DNA): TGTGCCAGCAGCCTCCCCACCGGACAGGCGAAAGACCGTAACTATGGCTACACCTTC. Amino acids: CASSLPTGQAKDRNYGYTF.

The rearrangement links TRBV7-3 to TRBJ2-1; 8 bases align to TRBD2. Trimming removed 5 bases from V and 6 bases from J; junction bases left unmatched: 12. Germline assignment: CDR1 SGHTA and CDR2 FQGTGA. The CDR3 is 16 residues long. DNA of the CDR3: TGTGCCAGCAGCATCGGAGCGGGAGAAATTCCCAATGAGCAGTTCTTC. Translated: CASSIGAGEIPNEQFF.

CDR3 amino acids: CASSIDRGASTDTQYF. CDR3 in DNA: TGTGCCAGCAGTATAGACAGGGGTGCAAGCACAGATACGCAGTATTTT. The chain recombines TRBV27 with TRBJ2-3, with TRBD1 matching over 8 bases. Germline CDR1 is MNHEY and CDR2 is SMNVEV (reference sequence). The length of the CDR3 is 16 residues. J gave up 0 bases and V 5 bases, and 7 bases lay outside the gene matches.